One sample yielded the 23 T cell receptor beta chains listed below, sequenced in a study of T cells after yellow fever vaccination. One entry per CDR3 protein results from TCRdb running MiXCR on the 5' RACE reads. The profile covers about 580,000 distinct CDR3 sequences, with around a sixth appearing a single time and roughly 17% taken by the ten largest. The specimen comprised PBMCs, sampled around 5 days after the first yellow fever vaccination. The receptors shown here come from a man younger than 30 who received the YFV17D yellow fever vaccine.

This clonotype has just a few counts. The V and J genes are TRBV18 and TRBJ2-5; D is possibly TRBD2 (5 bases). V was shortened by 3 bases and J by 0 bases, with 14 bases between the two germline ends. The CDR3 is made up of 16 amino acids. CDR1 KGHSH and CDR2 LQKENI come from the germline V gene. CDR3 nucleotides: TGTGCCAGCTCACCCAGGTCGTCGGGGTACCAAGAGACCCAGTACTTC. Protein: CASSPRSSGYQETQYF.

V is TRBV30 and J is TRBJ1-1, with D unclear. Germline lookup yields CDR1 GTSNPN and CDR2 SVGIG (reference sequence). Trimming took 3 bases from V and 6 from J, leaving 11 bases between them. The length of the CDR3 is 12 residues. CDR3 sequence: CAWRSYWSEAFF. DNA for the CDR3: TGTGCCTGGAGGAGTTATTGGTCTGAAGCTTTCTTT.

This clonotype has just a few counts. The genes are TRBV7-2 and TRBJ2-5; perhaps D is TRBD1 or TRBD2 (5 bases each). The CDR3 totals 15 residues. Germline V CDR1 and CDR2: SGHTA, FQGNSA. The V and J ends lost 5 bases and 6 bases respectively, with 19 bases between them. The CDR3 DNA is TGTGCCAGCAGCGTAGAGGGGCAGAGGCAGCAGACCCAGTACTTC. It specifies CASSVEGQRQQTQYF. The complete variable domain, with remaining parts taken from reference TRBV7-2 and TRBJ2-5, reads GAGVSQSPSNKVTEKGKDVELRCDPISGHTALYWYRQSLGQGLEFLIYFQGNSAPDKSGLPSDRFSAERTGGSVSTLTIQRTQQEDSAVYLCASSVEGQRQQTQYFGPGTRLLVL.

The rearrangement links TRBV7-8 to TRBJ2-1; D might be TRBD1 (6 bases). Germline V lookup: CDR1 SGHVS, CDR2 FQNEAQ. CDR3 size: 15 residues. The V end lost 2 bases, the J end lost 8 bases, and 16 bases lay between the germline ends. The CDR3 coding sequence is TGTGCCAGCAGCTTACTCGGGACACAAGGCGATGAGCAGTTCTTC. Protein: CASSLLGTQGDEQFF.

This clonotype was recorded a few times. The rearrangement uses TRBV5-5 and TRBJ2-1, with 11 bases lining up with TRBD1. The CDR3 is 17 residues long. Germline CDR1 and CDR2: SGHKS and YYEKEE (reference sequence). With V trimmed by 3 bases and J by 7 bases, 12 bases remained unmatched. The CDR3 DNA reads TGTGCCAGCAGCTCCGGGACAGGGGGACTTTCTCAAAATGAGCAGTTCTTC. This translates into CASSSGTGGLSQNEQFF.

This sequence joins TRBV6-5 and TRBJ2-7, with D possibly being TRBD1 (6 bases). The length of the CDR3 is 15 residues. Germline V CDR1 and CDR2: MNHEY, SVGAGI. Deletions cut 5 bases from V and 7 bases from J, with 21 bases between. CDR3 residues: CASSTQGPLSNEQYF. CDR3 sequence (DNA): TGTGCCAGCAGTACTCAGGGGCCTCTCTCGAATGAGCAGTACTTC.

The CDR3 sequence is CASSSSSSDGANVLTF. CDR3 sequence (DNA): TGTGCCAGCAGTTCTAGCTCGTCCGATGGGGCCAACGTCCTGACTTTC. V and J are TRBV12-3 or TRBV12-4 and TRBJ2-6; tentatively, D is TRBD2 (5 bases). The CDR3 has 16 amino acids. The V gene lost 4 bases and the J gene lost 3 bases, with 13 bases spanning the gap.

This rearrangement joins TRBV6-6 to TRBJ2-7; 8 nucleotides match TRBD1. The CDR3 sequence is 13 residues long. V lost 7 bases to trimming and J lost 2 bases; unmatched junction nucleotides: 4. CDR1 is MNHNY, CDR2 SVGAGI, per germline (reference sequence). The CDR3 sequence: CASMYRGAYEQYF. As DNA, the CDR3 is TGTGCCAGCATGTACAGGGGGGCCTACGAGCAGTACTTC.

This clonotype was counted a few times. V is TRBV20-1 and J is TRBJ1-6; TRBD1 agrees at 7 bases. In germline, CDR1 is DFQATT, CDR2 SNEGSKA (reference sequence). The CDR3 length is 13 residues. Trimming removed 8 bases from V and 7 bases from J; junction bases left unmatched: 8. The CDR3 DNA reads TGCAGTCAGAGGGACAGAGAAAATTCACCCCTCCACTTT. Protein sequence: CSQRDRENSPLHF.

This clonotype was observed many times. The V call is TRBV12-3 or TRBV12-4, the J call TRBJ2-5; D may be TRBD2 (6 bases). V was trimmed by 3 bases and J by 5 bases, leaving 7 bases between them. This CDR3 has 12 residues. As DNA, the CDR3 is TGTGCCAGCAGTTTTCGGGGGGAGACCCAGTACTTC. Translating it yields CASSFRGETQYF.

This rearrangement joins TRBV5-1 to TRBJ1-1; D call uncertain. This CDR3 comprises 13 residues. The V and J ends lost 4 bases and 1 base respectively, with 8 bases between them. Germline V lookup: CDR1 SGHRS, CDR2 YFSETQ. The CDR3 here is CASSAQQNTEAFF. In DNA, the CDR3 is TGCGCCAGCAGCGCACAGCAGAACACTGAAGCTTTCTTT.

This chain connects TRBV28 to TRBJ2-2, with a tentative D call TRBD2 (6 bases). Germline V CDR1 and CDR2: MDHEN, SYDVKM. The CDR3 runs to 15 residues. Trimming took 7 bases from V and 4 from J, leaving 16 bases between them. The CDR3 nucleotides are TGTGCCAGCACCCTCAACCAGGGAGGCACCGGGGAGCTGTTTTTT. Translated: CASTLNQGGTGELFF.

Concerning this clonotype: The germline gene is not matched at one end of the junction; a read error may be the cause. The V and J genes are TRBV12-3 or TRBV12-4 and TRBJ2-1, with 8 bases identical to TRBD2. The CDR3 has 13 residues. The CDR3, as DNA: TGTGCCAGAAGTTTAGGCGGGACTAGTAGGGCGCTCTTC. Translated, it gives CARSLGGTSRALF.

The CDR3 region is CASSPGSLDYGYTF. CDR3 nucleotides: TGTGCCAGCAGCCCGGGCTCGTTGGACTATGGCTACACCTTC. The gene calls are TRBV7-3 and TRBJ1-2; D is ambiguous. This CDR3 is 14 amino acids long. The ends were cut back, 5 bases at V and 3 bases at J, with 13 bases in the middle. The germline gives CDR1 SGHTA, CDR2 FQGTGA. Full variable domain (rest looked up from reference TRBV7-3 and TRBJ1-2): GAGVSQTPSNKVTEKGKYVELRCDPISGHTALYWYRQSLGQGPEFLIYFQGTGAADDSGLPNDRFFAVRPEGSVSTLKIQRTERGDSAVYLCASSPGSLDYGYTFGSGTRLTVV.

The chain joins TRBV21-1 to TRBJ1-6. TRBV21-1 is noted as a pseudogene. The CDR3 totals 18 residues. The CDR3 spells CASSNGRRSRIYNSPLHF. The CDR3 coding sequence is TGTGCCAGCAGCAACGGACGCCGAAGTAGGATCTATAATTCACCCCTCCACTTT.

The chain joins TRBV19 to TRBJ2-1; 10 bases are shared with TRBD2. Germline CDR1 is LNHDA and CDR2 is SQIVND (reference sequence). V shed 7 bases and J 7 bases; nucleotides not matched to a gene: 7. This CDR3 has 14 amino acids. CDR3 bases: TGTGCCAGTACCCAGCGGGGGGGCCATAATGAGCAGTTCTTC. As protein: CASTQRGGHNEQFF.

The chain is built from TRBV14 and TRBJ2-5; D ambiguous. The germline CDR1 and CDR2 sequences are SGHDN and FVKESK. This CDR3 is 12 amino acids long. With 0 bases removed from V and 5 bases from J, the gap between germline ends came to 4 bases. CDR3 nucleotides: TGTGCCAGCAGCCAAGAGTTTGAGACCCAGTACTTC. Amino acids: CASSQEFETQYF.

There are a few counts of this clonotype. The gene calls are TRBV19 and TRBJ1-4, with 7 bases that match TRBD1. V trimming: 6 bases; J trimming: 5 bases; junction bases outside the gene matches: 6. Per germline, CDR1 LNHDA and CDR2 SQIVND (reference sequence). The CDR3 has 14 residues. In DNA, the CDR3 is TGTGCCAGTAGATTGGGACAGCCGAATGAAAAACTGTTTTTT. The encoded protein is CASRLGQPNEKLFF.

In its sample, this clonotype was seen many times. The CDR3 protein is CACWDRGTEAFF. CDR3 sequence (DNA): TGTGCCTGTTGGGACAGGGGCACTGAAGCTTTCTTT. The chain has TRBV30 and TRBJ1-1; TRBD1 aligns across 10 bases. V shed 6 bases and J 4 bases; nucleotides not matched to a gene: 2. The CDR3 is made up of 12 amino acids. Germline lookup yields CDR1 GTSNPN and CDR2 SVGIG (reference sequence).

The chain has TRBV28 and TRBJ2-1; D not certain. This CDR3 is 16 amino acids long. Trimming left V 6 bases short and J 4 bases short, with 19 bases between. Germline assignment: CDR1 MDHEN and CDR2 SYDVKM. The CDR3 bases are TGTGCCAGCAGCCCAACCCATGCAGTACGGTACAATGAGCAGTTCTTC. Amino acids: CASSPTHAVRYNEQFF.

This clonotype was detected many times. The chain uses TRBV7-2 and TRBJ2-3; 8 bases are shared with TRBD2. The trim removed 5 bases at V and 4 bases at J, leaving 8 bases unmatched. The CDR3 is 15 residues long. Germline-derived CDR1 and CDR2 are SGHTA and FQGNSA. The CDR3 loop is CASSPGGGRSDTQYF. In DNA form, the CDR3 reads TGTGCCAGCAGCCCCGGCGGGGGGCGCTCAGATACGCAGTATTTT.

This clonotype has only a few counts. V is TRBV6-1 and J is TRBJ2-2, with TRBD2 matching over 8 bases. V was clipped by 8 bases and J by 3 bases; unmatched bases: 8. Per germline, CDR1 MNHNS and CDR2 SASEGT. The CDR3 runs 15 residues. CDR3 in amino acids: CASASGGGYTGELFF. CDR3 nucleotides: TGTGCCAGCGCCTCGGGGGGGGGCTACACCGGGGAGCTGTTTTTT.

This clonotype was counted only a few times. J is TRBJ2-2 and V is TRBV5-1; D perhaps matches TRBD1 (5 bases). The CDR3 has 14 amino acids. With 6 bases removed from V and 1 base from J, the gap between germline ends came to 10 bases. Per germline, CDR1 SGHRS and CDR2 YFSETQ. CDR3 DNA sequence: TGCGCCAGCACGGACACCGGGAACACCGGGGAGCTGTTTTTT. Encoded protein: CASTDTGNTGELFF.